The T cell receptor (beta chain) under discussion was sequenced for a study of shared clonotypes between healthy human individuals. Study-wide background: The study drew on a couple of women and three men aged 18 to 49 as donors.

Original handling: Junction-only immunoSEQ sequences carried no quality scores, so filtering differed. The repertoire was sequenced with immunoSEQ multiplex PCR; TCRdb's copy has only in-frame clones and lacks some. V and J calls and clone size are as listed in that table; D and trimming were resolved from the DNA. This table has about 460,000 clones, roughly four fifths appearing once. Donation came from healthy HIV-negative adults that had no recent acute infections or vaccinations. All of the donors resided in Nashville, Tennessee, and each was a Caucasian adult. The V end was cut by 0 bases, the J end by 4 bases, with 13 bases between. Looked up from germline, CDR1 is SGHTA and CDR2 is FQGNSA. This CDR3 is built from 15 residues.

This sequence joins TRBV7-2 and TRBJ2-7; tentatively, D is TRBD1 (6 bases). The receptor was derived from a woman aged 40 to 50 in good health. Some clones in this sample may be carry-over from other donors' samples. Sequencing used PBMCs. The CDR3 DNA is TGTGCCAGCAGCTTAGCCACAGGGCGTTTATACGAGCAGTACTTC. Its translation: CASSLATGRLYEQYF.